This TCR beta chain comes out of a study of shared clonotypes between healthy human individuals. The assay was immunoSEQ multiplex PCR, and TCRdb's table has in-frame clones only and misses some. This repertoire shows about 2.4 million clones, 90% to 95% found once; its top ten account for more than 0.12%. The specimen was naive CD4+ T cells sorted from blood. Indicated subset: CD45RA+ positively selected. The clonotype originates from a young man in good health.

CDR3 nucleotides: TGTGCCAGCAGCCTCCTCGGGACTAAGAATGAGCAGTTCTTC. Its protein is CASSLLGTKNEQFF. The gene calls are TRBV2 and TRBJ2-1, with 7 bases lining up with TRBD2. This CDR3 is 14 amino acids long. Trimming took 6 bases from V and 7 from J; bases not matched to a gene: 9. Germline V gives CDR1 SNHLY, CDR2 FYNNEI.